Reported below is one TCR beta chain. Antigen: not known. CDR3 length: 12 amino acids. Germline-derived CDR1 and CDR2 are SGHTA and FQGNSA. V lost 3 bases, J lost 5 bases, and 8 bases lay in between. The sample is drawn from a study of T cell repertoires in cytomegalovirus infection. Notes on the study in general: CMV-specific TCR beta clonotypes restricted by HLA-C dominated the ex vivo response.

TCRdb processed the reads anew with MiXCR; each CDR3 protein has one entry. The table records roughly 700,000 distinct CDR3 sequences, around a third of them present only once. The receptor comes from a human donor in good health (CMV status not recorded). Some clones in this sample may be carry-over from other donors' samples. The material was cultured PBMCs, obtained from culture after CMV antigen stimulation. V and J are TRBV7-2 and TRBJ2-7; D is unresolved. CDR3 in DNA: TGTGCCAGCAGCTTCCTTGAGGACGAGCAGTACTTC. Amino acids: CASSFLEDEQYF.